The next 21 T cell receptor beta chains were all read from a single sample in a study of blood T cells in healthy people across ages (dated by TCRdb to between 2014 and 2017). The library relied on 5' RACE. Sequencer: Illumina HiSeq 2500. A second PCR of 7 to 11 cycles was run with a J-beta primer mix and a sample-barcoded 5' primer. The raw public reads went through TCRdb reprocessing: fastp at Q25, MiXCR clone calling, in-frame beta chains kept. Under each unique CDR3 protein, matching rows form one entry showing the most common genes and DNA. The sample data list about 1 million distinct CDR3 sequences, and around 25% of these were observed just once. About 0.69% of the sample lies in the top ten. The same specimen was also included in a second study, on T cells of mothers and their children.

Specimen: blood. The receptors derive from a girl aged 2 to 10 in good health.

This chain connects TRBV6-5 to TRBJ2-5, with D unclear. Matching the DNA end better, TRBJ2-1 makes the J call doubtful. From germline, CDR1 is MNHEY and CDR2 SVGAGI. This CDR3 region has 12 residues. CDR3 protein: CASSYSGGAQFF. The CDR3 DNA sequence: TGTGCCAGCAGTTACTCTGGTGGAGCGCAGTTCTTC.

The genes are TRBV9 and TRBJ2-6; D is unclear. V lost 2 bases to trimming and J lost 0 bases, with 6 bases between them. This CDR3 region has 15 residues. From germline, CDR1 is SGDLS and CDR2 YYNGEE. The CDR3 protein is CASSVAPSGANVLTF. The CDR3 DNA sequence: TGTGCCAGCAGCGTGGCCCCCTCTGGGGCCAACGTCCTGACTTTC.

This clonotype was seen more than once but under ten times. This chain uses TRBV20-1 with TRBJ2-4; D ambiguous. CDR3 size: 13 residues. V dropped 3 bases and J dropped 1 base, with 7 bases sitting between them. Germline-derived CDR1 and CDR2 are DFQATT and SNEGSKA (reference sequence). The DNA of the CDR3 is TGCAGTGCTAGGGTACTGGCCAAAAACATTCAGTACTTC. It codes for CSARVLAKNIQYF.

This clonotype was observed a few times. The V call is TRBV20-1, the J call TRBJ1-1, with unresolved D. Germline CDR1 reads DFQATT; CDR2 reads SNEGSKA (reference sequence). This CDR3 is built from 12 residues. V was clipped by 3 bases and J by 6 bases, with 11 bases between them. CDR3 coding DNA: TGCAGTGCTAGGGTCCCAGATGCTGAAGCTTTCTTT. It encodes CSARVPDAEAFF.

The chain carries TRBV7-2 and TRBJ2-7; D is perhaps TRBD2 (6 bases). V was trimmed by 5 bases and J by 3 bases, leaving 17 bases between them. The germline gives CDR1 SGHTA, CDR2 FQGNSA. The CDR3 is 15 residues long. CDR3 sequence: CASSLSSEIDYEQYF. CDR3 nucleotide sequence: TGTGCCAGCAGCCTATCTAGCGAAATTGACTACGAGCAGTACTTC.

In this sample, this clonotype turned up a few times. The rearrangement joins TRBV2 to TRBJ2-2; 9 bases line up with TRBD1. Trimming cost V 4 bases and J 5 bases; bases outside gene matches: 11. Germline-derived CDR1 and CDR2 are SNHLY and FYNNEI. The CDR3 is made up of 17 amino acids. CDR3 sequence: CASSADPGTGRTGELFF. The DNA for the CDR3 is TGTGCCAGCAGTGCAGATCCCGGGACAGGGAGAACCGGGGAGCTGTTTTTT. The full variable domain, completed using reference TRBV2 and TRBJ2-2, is EPEVTQTPSHQVTQMGQEVILRCVPISNHLYFYWYRQILGQKVEFLVSFYNNEISEKSEIFDDQFSVERPDGSNFTLKIRSTKLEDSAMYFCASSADPGTGRTGELFFGEGSRLTVL.

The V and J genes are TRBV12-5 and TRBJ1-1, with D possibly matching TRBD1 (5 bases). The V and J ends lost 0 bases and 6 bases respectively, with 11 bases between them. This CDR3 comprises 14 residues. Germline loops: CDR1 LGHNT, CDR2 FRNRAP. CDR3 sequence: CASGLVSGVSEAFF. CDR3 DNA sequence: TGTGCTAGTGGTTTGGTATCGGGGGTATCTGAAGCTTTCTTT.

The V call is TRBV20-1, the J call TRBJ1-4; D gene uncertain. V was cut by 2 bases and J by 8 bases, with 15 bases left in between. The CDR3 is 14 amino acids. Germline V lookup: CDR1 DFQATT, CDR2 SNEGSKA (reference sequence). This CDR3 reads CSARRAGREEKLFF. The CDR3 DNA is TGCAGTGCTAGAAGGGCAGGCCGAGAGGAAAAACTGTTTTTT.

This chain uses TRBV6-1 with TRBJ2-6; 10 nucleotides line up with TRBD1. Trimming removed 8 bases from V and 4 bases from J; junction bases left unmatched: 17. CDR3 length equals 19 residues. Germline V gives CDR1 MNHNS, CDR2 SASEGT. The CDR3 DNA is TGTGCCAGCGAAACTCTAAATCCGGGACAGGGGTGGGGGGCCAACGTCCTGACTTTC. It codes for CASETLNPGQGWGANVLTF.

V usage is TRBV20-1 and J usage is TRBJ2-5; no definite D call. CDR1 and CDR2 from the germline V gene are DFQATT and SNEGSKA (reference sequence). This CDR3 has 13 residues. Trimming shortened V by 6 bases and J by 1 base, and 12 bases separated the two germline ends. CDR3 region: CSAFRPIQETQYF. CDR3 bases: TGCAGTGCATTTCGACCAATCCAAGAGACCCAGTACTTC.

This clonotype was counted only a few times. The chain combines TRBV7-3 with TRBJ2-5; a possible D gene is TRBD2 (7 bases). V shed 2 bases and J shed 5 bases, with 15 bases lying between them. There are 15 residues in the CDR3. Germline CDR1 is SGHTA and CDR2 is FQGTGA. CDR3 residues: CASSLSAGAWETQYF. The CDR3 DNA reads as TGTGCCAGCAGCTTATCGGCGGGGGCTTGGGAGACCCAGTACTTC.

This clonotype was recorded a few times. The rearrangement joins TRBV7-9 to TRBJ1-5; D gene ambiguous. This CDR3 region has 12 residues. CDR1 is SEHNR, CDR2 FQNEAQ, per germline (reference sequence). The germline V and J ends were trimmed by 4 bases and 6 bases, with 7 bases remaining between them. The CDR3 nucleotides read TGTGCCAGCAGCTCCTCAAGTCAGCCCCAGCATTTT. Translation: CASSSSSQPQHF.

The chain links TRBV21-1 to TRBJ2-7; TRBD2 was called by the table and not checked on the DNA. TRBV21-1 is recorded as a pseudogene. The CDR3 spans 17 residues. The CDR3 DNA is TGTGCCAGCAGCAAGCGGATACTAGCTCTGCCTACCTACGAGCAGTACTTC. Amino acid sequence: CASSKRILALPTYEQYF.

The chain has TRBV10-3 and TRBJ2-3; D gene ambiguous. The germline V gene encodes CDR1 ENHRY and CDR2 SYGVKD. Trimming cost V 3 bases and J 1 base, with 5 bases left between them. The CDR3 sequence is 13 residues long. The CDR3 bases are TGTGCCATCAGTGATCGGGGCACAGATACGCAGTATTTT. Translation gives CAISDRGTDTQYF.

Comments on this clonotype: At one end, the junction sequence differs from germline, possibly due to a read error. The CDR3 loop is CASSFGGASYF. The DNA for the CDR3 is TGTGCCAGCAGTTTTGGCGGGGCCTCTTATTTT. The chain couples TRBV28 to TRBJ2-2; perhaps TRBD2 as D (6 bases). The CDR3 has 11 residues. CDR1 and CDR2 from the germline V gene are MDHEN and SYDVKM. Based on the CDR3 plus reference TRBV28 and TRBJ2-2, the full variable domain is DVKVTQSSRYLVKRTGEKVFLECVQDMDHENMFWYRQDPGLGLRLIYFSYDVKMKEKGDIPEGYSVSREKKERFSLILESASTNQTSMYLCASSFGGASYFGEGSRLTVL.

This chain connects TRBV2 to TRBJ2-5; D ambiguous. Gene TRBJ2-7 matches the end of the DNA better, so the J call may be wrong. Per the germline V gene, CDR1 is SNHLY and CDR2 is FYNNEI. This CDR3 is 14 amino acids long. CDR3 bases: TGTGCCAGCAGGGACGGAAGGAGCTCCTACGAGCAGTACTTC. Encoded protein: CASRDGRSSYEQYF.

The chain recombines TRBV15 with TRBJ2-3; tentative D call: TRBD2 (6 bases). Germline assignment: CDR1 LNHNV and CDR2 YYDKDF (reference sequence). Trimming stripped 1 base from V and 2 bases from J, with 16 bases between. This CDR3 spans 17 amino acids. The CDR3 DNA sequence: TGTGCCACCAGCAGAGTCGGGACTTGCGGATACACAGATACGCAGTATTTT. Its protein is CATSRVGTCGYTDTQYF.

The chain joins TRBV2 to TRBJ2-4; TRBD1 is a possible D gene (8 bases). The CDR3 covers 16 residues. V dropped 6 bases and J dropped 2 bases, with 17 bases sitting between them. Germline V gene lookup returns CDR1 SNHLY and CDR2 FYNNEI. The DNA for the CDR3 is TGTGCCAGCAGGACGCTACAGGGGGGGACCAAAAACATTCAGTACTTC. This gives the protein CASRTLQGGTKNIQYF.

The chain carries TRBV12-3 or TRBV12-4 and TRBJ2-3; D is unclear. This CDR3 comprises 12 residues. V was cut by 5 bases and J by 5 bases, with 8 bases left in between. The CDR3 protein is CASSPQEDTQYF. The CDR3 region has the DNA TGTGCCAGCAGTCCCCAAGAAGATACGCAGTATTTT.

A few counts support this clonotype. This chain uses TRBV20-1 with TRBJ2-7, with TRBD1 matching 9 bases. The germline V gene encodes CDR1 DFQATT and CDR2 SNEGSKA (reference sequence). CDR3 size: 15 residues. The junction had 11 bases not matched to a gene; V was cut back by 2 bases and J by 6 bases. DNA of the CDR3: TGCAGTGCTAGACCCTTGGGCAAGGACAGGGGCGAGCAGTACTTC. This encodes CSARPLGKDRGEQYF.

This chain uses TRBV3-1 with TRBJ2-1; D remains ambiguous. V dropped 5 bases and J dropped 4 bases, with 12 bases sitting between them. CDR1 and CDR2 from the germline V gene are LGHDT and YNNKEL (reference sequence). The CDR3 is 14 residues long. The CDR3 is CASSGNPAYNEQFF. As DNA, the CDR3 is TGTGCCAGCAGCGGAAATCCAGCATACAATGAGCAGTTCTTC.